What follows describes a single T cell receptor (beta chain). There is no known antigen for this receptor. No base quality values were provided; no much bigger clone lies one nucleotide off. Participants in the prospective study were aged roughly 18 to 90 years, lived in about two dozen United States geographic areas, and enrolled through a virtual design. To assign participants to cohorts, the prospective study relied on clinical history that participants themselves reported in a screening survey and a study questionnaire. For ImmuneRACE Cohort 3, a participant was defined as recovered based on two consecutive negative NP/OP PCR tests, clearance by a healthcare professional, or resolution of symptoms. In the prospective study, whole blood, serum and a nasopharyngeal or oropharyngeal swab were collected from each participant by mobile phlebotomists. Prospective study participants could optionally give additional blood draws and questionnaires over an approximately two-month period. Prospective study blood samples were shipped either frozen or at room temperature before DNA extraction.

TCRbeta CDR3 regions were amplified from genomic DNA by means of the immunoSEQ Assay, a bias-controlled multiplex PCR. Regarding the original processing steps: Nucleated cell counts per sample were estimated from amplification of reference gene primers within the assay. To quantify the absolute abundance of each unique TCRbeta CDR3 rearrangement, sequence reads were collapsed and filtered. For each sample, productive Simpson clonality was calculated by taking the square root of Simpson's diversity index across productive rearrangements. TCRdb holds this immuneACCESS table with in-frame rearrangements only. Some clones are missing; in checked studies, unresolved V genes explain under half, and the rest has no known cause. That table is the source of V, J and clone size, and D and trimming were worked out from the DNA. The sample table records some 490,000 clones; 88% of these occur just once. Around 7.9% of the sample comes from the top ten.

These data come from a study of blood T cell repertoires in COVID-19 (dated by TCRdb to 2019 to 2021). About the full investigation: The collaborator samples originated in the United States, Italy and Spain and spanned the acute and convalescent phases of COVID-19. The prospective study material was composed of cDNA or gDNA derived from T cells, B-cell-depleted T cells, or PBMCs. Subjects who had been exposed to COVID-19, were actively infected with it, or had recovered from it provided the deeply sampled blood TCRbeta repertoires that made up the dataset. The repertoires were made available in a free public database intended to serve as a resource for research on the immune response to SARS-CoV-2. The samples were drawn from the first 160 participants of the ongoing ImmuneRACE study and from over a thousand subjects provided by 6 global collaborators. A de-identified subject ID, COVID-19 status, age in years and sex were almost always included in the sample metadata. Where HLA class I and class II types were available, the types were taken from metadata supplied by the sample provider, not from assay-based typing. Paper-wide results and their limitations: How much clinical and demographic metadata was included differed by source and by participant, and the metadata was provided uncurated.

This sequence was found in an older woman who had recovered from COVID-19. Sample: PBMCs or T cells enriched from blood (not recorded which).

CDR3 region: CASSYVQADSPLHF. In nucleotide form, the sequence is TGTGCCAGCAGTTACGTCCAGGCAGATTCACCCCTCCACTTT. The chain is made from TRBV6-5 and TRBJ1-6, with no D gene named confidently. The CDR3 runs 14 amino acids, cysteine and phenylalanine included. Here the CDR3 DNA is all that survives: 42 bases in frame from base 1. Trimming costs V 2 bases and J 8 bases, and their ends lie 10 bases apart. Per the germline V gene, MNHEY is the CDR1 and SVGAGI is the CDR2.